This T cell receptor (beta chain) was sequenced during a study of T-cell memory formation after mild COVID-19. The overall study: Among the donors, TCR clusters were largely specific to each donor.

5'RACE, which relied on constant-segment primers, yielded TCR alpha and TCR beta cDNA libraries carrying sample barcodes and UMIs. A single record per CDR3 protein comes from TCRdb applying MiXCR to the 5' RACE reads. This table holds about 190,000 distinct CDR3 sequences, about 17% found once. The V and J ends lost 3 bases and 5 bases, in that order; junction bases with no gene match: 6. There are 15 residues in the CDR3. Germline CDR1 is DFQATT and CDR2 is SNEGSKA (reference sequence). Study results and limitations: Specificity for SARS-CoV-2 was not confirmed among the second-wave clones peaking on day 37. Contracting clones localized mainly to CM and EM when CD4+ and mainly to EMRA when CD8+.

As for this clonotype: The target antigen is unknown.

Specimen: PBMCs or a T cell subset sorted from them (not recorded which). The chain uses TRBV20-1 and TRBJ2-5; 13 bases agree with TRBD2. The TCR was taken from an adult woman who had mild COVID-19 (a few samples of this study predate the infection). Cell type and time point are not known. CDR3 nucleotide sequence: TGCAGTGCTAGGTCACTAGCGGGGGGGCCGGAGACCCAGTACTTC. Amino acids: CSARSLAGGPETQYF.